This T cell receptor (beta chain) was sequenced in a study of blood T cell repertoires in COVID-19. Turning to the study itself: Sites in the United States, Italy and Spain provided acute and convalescent COVID-19 samples. PBMCs, B-cell-depleted T cells, or T cells provided the cDNA or gDNA that made up the material.

The J segment lost 1 base and the V segment lost 8 bases, leaving 3 bases of the junction unmatched. The CDR3 contains 13 residues. The germline V gene encodes CDR1 MDHEN and CDR2 SYDVKM. Authors' processing steps: Reference gene primer amplification gave nucleated cell count estimates. Sequencing used immunoSEQ multiplex PCR; TCRdb keeps in-frame clones, though not all of them. The V and J calls and clone size are taken from that table; D and trimming were inferred from the DNA. The sample has about 200,000 clones; 75% to 85% are singletons. Notes on this clone: The same CDR3 is also encoded by other DNA sequences in this sample.

The specimen sequenced was peripheral blood. V and J are TRBV28 and TRBJ2-5; 8 bases are a match to TRBD2. The source of this sequence is a human donor in a cohort sampled during active COVID-19. In DNA form, the CDR3 reads TGTGCCAGCTCACGGGGGGGCCAAGAGACCCAGTACTTC. Encoded protein: CASSRGGQETQYF.